The entry below gives a single TCR beta chain sequence along with its context. The antigen is unknown. The DNA is left out, because the CDR3 cannot be placed on it with certainty; the CDR3 is given as TCRdb lists it. The data were obtained in a study of breast tumors, draining lymph nodes, adjacent tissues. Samples came from axillary lymph nodes draining the breast cancer. Findings and caveats of the study: Data only fit, rather than demonstrated, lymph node origin of most tumor T cells.

Per the germline V gene, CDR1 is SGHAT and CDR2 is FQDESV (reference sequence). A total of 23 residues make up the CDR3, ends included. TCRdb itself ran the multiplex PCR reads through MiXCR, one entry per CDR3 protein. The table lists 170,000 or so distinct CDR3 sequences, approximately 30% of them singletons. The sequencing sample was made of axillary lymph node tissue. The rearrangement uses TRBV11-1 and TRBJ2-1; the table assigns TRBD2, which was not confirmed against the DNA. The origin of this receptor is a female donor with breast cancer. Some clones in this sample may be carry-over from other donors' samples. The CDR3 is CDSSIYLCSVEVAGGPSYNEQFF.